These 11 T cell receptor beta chains came from one sample sequenced in a study of tumor-infiltrating lymphocytes in oesophageal squamous cell carcinoma (dated by TCRdb to the mid-2010s). Library construction relied on PCR. The instrument was an Illumina HiSeq 2000. TCRdb trimmed public reads at Q25 via fastp, called clones via MiXCR and kept in-frame beta chains. Rows with one shared CDR3 protein collapse into an entry with the most common genes and DNA. The sample table shows about 12,000 distinct CDR3 sequences, and roughly 54% are seen once. The ten largest clones represent under 35% of the sample. Source material: esophageal tumor tissue. These receptors were obtained from a female donor with esophageal squamous cell carcinoma.

The chain combines TRBV7-3 with TRBJ2-1; D gene uncertain. Trimming left V 5 bases short and J 3 bases short, with 8 bases between. Germline CDR1 and CDR2: SGHTA and FQGTGA. CDR3 length equals 13 residues. This CDR3 is CASSPGVYNEQFF. Written as DNA, the CDR3 is TGTGCCAGCAGCCCAGGAGTCTACAATGAGCAGTTCTTC.

This chain joins TRBV7-4 and TRBJ2-7; the D call may be TRBD1 or TRBD2 (5 bases each). TRBJ2-5 explains the end of the DNA better; the J call may be wrong. Germline lookup yields CDR1 SGHVT and CDR2 SQSDAQ. CDR3 length: 15 residues. The chain's CDR3 is CASSLGKGLAETQYF. Written as DNA, the CDR3 is TGTGCCAGCAGCTTGGGGAAGGGGTTAGCGGAGACCCAGTACTTC.

A note on this clonotype: A much larger clone is a single base away; this may be a read error. The chain couples TRBV7-6 to TRBJ2-3; D is undetermined. The DNA end lines up better with TRBJ2-1; the J call may be wrong. Germline assignment: CDR1 SGHVS and CDR2 FNYEAQ. This CDR3 contains 15 residues. CDR3 bases: TGTGCCAGCAGCCGGGTTAGGCCCCAGGTCCATGAGCAGTTCTTC. This translates into CASSRVRPQVHEQFF.

The chain carries TRBV5-4 and TRBJ2-5; D is unclear. Matching the DNA end better, TRBJ2-7 makes the J call doubtful. Looked up from germline, CDR1 is SGHNT and CDR2 is YYREEE (reference sequence). CDR3 size: 14 residues. The CDR3: CASSLGGGIYEQYF. DNA of the CDR3: TGTGCCAGCAGCTTGGGCGGCGGAATCTACGAGCAGTACTTC.

This clonotype was counted a few times. The V gene is TRBV6-4, the J gene TRBJ2-7, with D tentatively TRBD1 (5 bases). Trimming took 4 bases from V and 7 from J, leaving 17 bases between them. The CDR3 sequence is 14 residues long. CDR1 is MRHNA and CDR2 is SNTAGT in the germline V gene. The CDR3 loop reads CASSATTEVNEQYF. Here the CDR3 DNA reads TGTGCCAGCAGTGCCACGACAGAGGTGAATGAGCAGTACTTC.

This clonotype came up once. The V call is TRBV7-2, the J call TRBJ2-4; D uncertain. With the DNA end fitting TRBJ2-7 better, the J assignment may be wrong. Germline V gene data show CDR1 as SGHTA and CDR2 as FQGNSA. There are 14 residues in the CDR3. The CDR3 spells CASSLAILSYEQYF. For the CDR3, the DNA is TGTGCCAGCAGCTTAGCGATCTTATCCTACGAGCAGTACTTC.

Regarding this clonotype: At one end the junction does not follow the germline gene, possibly because of a read error. This chain connects TRBV28 to TRBJ1-1; D is unclear. Matching the DNA end better, TRBJ2-3 makes the J call doubtful. This CDR3 is 15 amino acids long. In germline, CDR1 is MDHEN, CDR2 SYDVKM. This CDR3 reads CASSLARGSTYTQYF. DNA of the CDR3: TGTGCCAGCAGTTTAGCTCGTGGTAGCACATATACGCAGTATTTT.

V is TRBV7-2 and J is TRBJ2-5; 7 bases agree with TRBD2. This CDR3 spans 16 amino acids. CDR1 and CDR2 (germline): SGHTA, FQGNSA. Trimming took 5 bases from V and 5 from J; bases not matched to a gene: 14. The CDR3 DNA follows: TGTGCCAGCAGCCCTGGGACTACAGGAGGATTGGAGACCCAGTACTTC. Translating gives CASSPGTTGGLETQYF.

This clonotype was seen repeatedly, ten times or more. J is TRBJ2-1 and V is TRBV9, with 7 bases fitting TRBD2. The germline V gene encodes CDR1 SGDLS and CDR2 YYNGEE. The junction had 16 bases not matched to a gene; V was cut back by 0 bases and J by 7 bases. The length of the CDR3 is 18 residues. The CDR3 loop is CASSVGPAGLVSGNEQFF. The DNA for the CDR3 is TGTGCCAGCAGCGTAGGTCCCGCCGGACTAGTCTCGGGGAATGAGCAGTTCTTC.

The chain uses TRBV28 and TRBJ2-3; D not resolved. The CDR3 is made up of 16 amino acids. V lost 2 bases and J 3 bases, leaving 15 bases between the germline ends. The germline CDR1 and CDR2 sequences are MDHEN and SYDVKM. The CDR3 region has the DNA TGTGCCAGCAGTTTAAGGTGGCAGAGAAGGACAGATACGCAGTATTTT. It specifies CASSLRWQRRTDTQYF. Full variable domain (rest looked up from reference TRBV28 and TRBJ2-3): DVKVTQSSRYLVKRTGEKVFLECVQDMDHENMFWYRQDPGLGLRLIYFSYDVKMKEKGDIPEGYSVSREKKERFSLILESASTNQTSMYLCASSLRWQRRTDTQYFGPGTRLTVL.

This clonotype has at least ten counts. The chain has TRBV5-1 and TRBJ1-1, with D unclear. The V end was cut by 3 bases, the J end by 5 bases, with 8 bases between. From germline, CDR1 is SGHRS and CDR2 YFSETQ. This CDR3 is 12 amino acids long. The CDR3 nucleotides read TGCGCCAGCAGCTCGGAGCCGACTGAAGCTTTCTTT. This gives the protein CASSSEPTEAFF.